This T cell receptor beta chain originates from a study of control samples from healthy donors and cancer patients. Generated by immunoSEQ multiplex PCR, the TCRdb table keeps only in-frame clones and is missing some. The sample carries under 50,000 clones, more than 75% recorded once. Germline-derived CDR1 and CDR2 are SGHNT and YENEEA. CDR3 length: 14 residues. The V gene lost 5 bases and the J gene lost 1 base, with 12 bases spanning the gap. Sequenced material: PBMCs. The chain carries TRBV11-3 and TRBJ2-7; tentatively, D is TRBD1 or TRBD2 (5 bases each). This receptor was obtained from a woman aged 55-75 years with lung cancer. CDR3 DNA: TGTGCCAGCAGCCCCGGGACCTTGTCCTACGAGCAGTACTTC. Its translation is CASSPGTLSYEQYF.